This entry lists 3 T cell receptor beta chains sequenced from one sample in a study of T cell responses to AZD1222 COVID-19 vaccine (dated by TCRdb to the early 2020s). Libraries were made using the immunoSEQ multiplex PCR assay. Here the immuneACCESS table is served through TCRdb, limited to in-frame sequences with V and J called. Missing clones are a known gap in these copies; in checked studies unresolved V genes cover under half, and the rest lacks a known reason. The table for this sample lists about 54,000 clones; around 84% of them were counted only once. Of the sample, roughly a tenth is held by the ten largest clones. The label giving this sample's time point can be read as: baseline before first vaccination. Material: peripheral blood, obtained on day 0 of AZD1222 vaccination. These receptors were obtained from an adult in good health.

This chain links TRBV30 with TRBJ2-3; D gene ambiguous. Germline loops: CDR1 GTSNPN, CDR2 SVGIG (reference sequence). The CDR3 is 13 residues long. V was pared by 7 bases and J by 0 bases, with 11 bases between. The CDR3 coding sequence is TGTGCCTCTAACACACCTAGCACAGATACGCAGTATTTT. Translated: CASNTPSTDTQYF.

The rearrangement joins TRBV7-2 to TRBJ1-3; tentatively, D is TRBD1 (5 bases). CDR3 length: 16 residues. With 1 base removed from V and 2 bases from J, the gap between germline ends came to 12 bases. CDR1 SGHTA and CDR2 FQGNSA come from the germline V gene. In nucleotides, the CDR3 is TGTGCCAGCAGCTTAGTGGCTGGGGGTGCTGGAAACACCATATATTTT. It translates to CASSLVAGGAGNTIYF.

The V and J genes are TRBV20-1 and TRBJ2-3; D is undetermined. CDR3 length: 11 amino acids. The V gene lost 6 bases and the J gene lost 10 bases, with 14 bases spanning the gap. Germline CDR1 DFQATT, CDR2 SNEGSKA (reference sequence). The CDR3 DNA reads TGCAGTGCCCTCCTAGTGATAGCGCAGTATTTT. This codes for CSALLVIAQYF.